The subject of this entry is one T cell receptor (beta chain). This specimen comes from a study of technical replicates of blood from a few donors. Sequencing was performed with immunoSEQ multiplex PCR; in TCRdb, only in-frame clones are kept and a portion is missing. The sample consists of about 50,000 clones, 95% to 96% of them appearing once. CDR3 length: 13 residues. Germline V gene lookup returns CDR1 SQVTM and CDR2 ANQGSEA. The V and J ends lost 6 bases and 3 bases, in that order; junction bases with no gene match: 6. This chain joins TRBV29-1 and TRBJ1-1; TRBD1 agrees at 8 bases. The sample taken for sequencing was T cells isolated from PBMCs. This TCR was sampled from a human donor in good health. CDR3 in DNA: TGCAGCGTCTATGGGACAGGCTACACTGAAGCTTTCTTT. Its protein product is CSVYGTGYTEAFF.